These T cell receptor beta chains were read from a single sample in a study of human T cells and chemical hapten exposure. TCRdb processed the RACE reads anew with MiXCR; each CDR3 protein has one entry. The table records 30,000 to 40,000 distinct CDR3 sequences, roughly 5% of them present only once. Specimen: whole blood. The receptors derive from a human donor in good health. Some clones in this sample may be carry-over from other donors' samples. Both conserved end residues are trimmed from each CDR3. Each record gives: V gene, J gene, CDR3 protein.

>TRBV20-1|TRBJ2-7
SASSGGIYEQY
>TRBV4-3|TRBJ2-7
ASSQDLPPHYEQY
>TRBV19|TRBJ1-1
ASSMRSTEAF
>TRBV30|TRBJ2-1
AWSTQLAGGPGEQF
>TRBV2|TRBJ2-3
ASSKDRGPDTQY
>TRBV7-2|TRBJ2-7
ASSPVPAEQY
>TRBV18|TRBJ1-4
ASSPRGVDEKLF
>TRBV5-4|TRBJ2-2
ASSWGLAGPVNTGELF
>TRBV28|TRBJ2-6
ASRILTGSGANVLT
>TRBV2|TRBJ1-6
ASSQQGPRNSPLH
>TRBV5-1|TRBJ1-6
ASSLGQGRGSYNSPLH
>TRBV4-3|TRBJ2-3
ASSQDWTKAGGATDTQY
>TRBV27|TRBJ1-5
ASSLSWGSNQPQH
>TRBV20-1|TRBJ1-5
SASKGQENQPQH